This T cell receptor (beta chain) was obtained from a study of early T cells in non-severe SARS-CoV-2 infection (dated by TCRdb to the early 2020s). General notes on the study: Bulk RNA from unsorted whole blood was used for TCR sequencing, so alpha and beta chains could not be paired.

This was a case-control study nested in a cohort of healthcare workers in London, UK, who had nasopharyngeal swab PCR tests and blood samples taken every week. Healthcare workers were recruited during the week of the UK lockdown, between 23 and 31 March 2020, and followed weekly for up to roughly 16 weeks. This clonotype has at least ten counts. No cognate antigen has been identified for it. No much larger clone is present one base from it, and per-base qualities are unavailable. The paper as a whole reports these results and caveats: Matching against VDJdb was skewed toward anti-spike CD8 responses, likely underestimated virus-specific expansions, and missed private and CD4 specificities.

The library relied on 5' RACE. The listed sequencing device is NextSeq 500. Unique molecular identifiers were attached to individual cDNA molecules in the TCR library protocol so that sequencing error and PCR bias could be corrected. Both TCR alpha and beta chains were sequenced, and tight co-correlation was observed between alpha and beta sequence abundances in each sample. Turning to the authors' computational methods: Decombinator V4 was used to perform V gene, J gene and CDR3 annotation of TCR sequences. TCRs were defined as expanded if a significant change between any two time points was detected under a Poisson model with p below 0.0001. TCR abundances were normalised to the total number of TCRs sequenced per sample and were expressed as counts per million. A search of VDJdb, accessed on 1 November 2021, was run for TCRs annotated to CMV, EBV and SARS-CoV-2, with TCRs annotated for multiple antigens excluded. Using fastp at Q25 and MiXCR, TCRdb reprocessed the public reads and kept productive beta chains. Each entry is one CDR3 protein sequence, shown with its most common DNA and genes. It is TCRdb's table, rather than the study itself, that gives the V and J calls and clone size. The sample yields more than 35,000 distinct CDR3 sequences; 11% were counted once. Just over 20% of the sample belongs to the ten largest clones.

Sequencing was performed on whole blood. This receptor was identified in an adult who was a healthcare worker with PCR-confirmed SARS-CoV-2 infection or an uninfected control (not recorded which).

The CDR3 region reads CASSQTPRDTFYNEQFF. Here is the DNA: TGTGCCAGCAGCCAGACGCCCCGGGACACTTTCTACAATGAGCAGTTCTTC. In this chain, TRBV3-1 is recombined with TRBJ2-1, with TRBD1 tentatively as D gene (6 bases match). Deletion took 3 bases off V and 3 bases off J, with a span of 18 bases between the germline ends. From its cysteine to its phenylalanine, the CDR3 spans 17 amino acids. Here the CDR3 DNA is all that survives: 51 bases in frame from base 1. From a lookup of the germline V gene (reference sequence), CDR1 and CDR2 are LGHDT and YNNKEL.